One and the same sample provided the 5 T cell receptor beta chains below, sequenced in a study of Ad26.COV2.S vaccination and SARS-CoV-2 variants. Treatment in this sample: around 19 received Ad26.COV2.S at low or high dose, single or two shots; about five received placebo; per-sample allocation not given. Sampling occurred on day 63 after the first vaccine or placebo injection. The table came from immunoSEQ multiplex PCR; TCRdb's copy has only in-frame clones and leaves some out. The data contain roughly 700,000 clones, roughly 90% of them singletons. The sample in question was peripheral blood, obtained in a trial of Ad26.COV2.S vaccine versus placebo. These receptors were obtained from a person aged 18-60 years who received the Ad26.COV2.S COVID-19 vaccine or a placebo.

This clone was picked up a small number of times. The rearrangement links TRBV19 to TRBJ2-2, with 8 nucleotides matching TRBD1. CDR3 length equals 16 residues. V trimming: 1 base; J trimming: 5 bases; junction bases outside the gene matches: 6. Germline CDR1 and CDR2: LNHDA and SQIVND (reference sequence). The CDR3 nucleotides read TGTGCCAGTAGTATAGGGGACAGGCAAGGGACCGGGGAGCTGTTTTTT. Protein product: CASSIGDRQGTGELFF.

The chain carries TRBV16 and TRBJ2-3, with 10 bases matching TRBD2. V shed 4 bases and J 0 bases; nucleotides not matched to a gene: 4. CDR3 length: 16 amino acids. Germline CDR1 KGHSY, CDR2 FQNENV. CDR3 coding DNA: TGTGCCAGCAGCCTGGGGACTAGCGTCAGCACAGATACGCAGTATTTT. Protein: CASSLGTSVSTDTQYF.

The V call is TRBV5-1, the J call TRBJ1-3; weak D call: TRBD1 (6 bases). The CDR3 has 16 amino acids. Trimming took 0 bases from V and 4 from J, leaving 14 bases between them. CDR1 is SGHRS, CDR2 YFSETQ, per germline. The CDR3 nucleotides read TGCGCCAGCAGCTTGGCCACAGGGTTGGAAGGAAACACCATATATTTT. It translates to CASSLATGLEGNTIYF. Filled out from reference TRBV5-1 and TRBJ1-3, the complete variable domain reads KAGVTQTPRYLIKTRGQQVTLSCSPISGHRSVSWYQQTPGQGLQFLFEYFSETQRNKGNFPGRFSGRQFSNSRSEMNVSTLELGDSALYLCASSLATGLEGNTIYFGEGSWLTVV.

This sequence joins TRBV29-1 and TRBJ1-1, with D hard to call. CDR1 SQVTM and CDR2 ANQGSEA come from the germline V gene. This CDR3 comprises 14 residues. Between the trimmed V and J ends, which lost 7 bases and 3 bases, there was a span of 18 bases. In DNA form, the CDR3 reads TGCAGCGCCGATAATAGGAGGAGGTACACTGAAGCTTTCTTT. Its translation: CSADNRRRYTEAFF. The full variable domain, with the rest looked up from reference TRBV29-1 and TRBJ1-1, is SAVISQKPSRDICQRGTSLTIQCQVDSQVTMMFWYRQQPGQSLTLIATANQGSEATYESGFVIDKFPISRPNLTFSTLTVSNMSPEDSSIYLCSADNRRRYTEAFFGQGTRLTVV.

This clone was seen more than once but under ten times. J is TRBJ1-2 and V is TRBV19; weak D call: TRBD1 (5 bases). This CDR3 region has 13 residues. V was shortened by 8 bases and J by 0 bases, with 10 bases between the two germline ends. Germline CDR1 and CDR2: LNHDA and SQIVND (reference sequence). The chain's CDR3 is CASFDRSNYGYTF. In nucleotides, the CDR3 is TGTGCCAGTTTCGACAGATCTAACTATGGCTACACCTTC.